The clone carrying this T cell receptor (beta chain) was recorded a few times. The target antigen is unknown. CDR3 size: 14 residues. Trimming took off 3 bases at V and 0 bases at J, with 11 bases between the two ends. Germline V gives CDR1 SQVTM, CDR2 ANQGSEA. The record originates from a study of response to subunit inactivated influenza vaccine. Study findings and constraints: New T cells are recruited in small numbers by each seasonal influenza vaccination, according to the authors' suggestion.

TCRdb redid the calling of the RT-PCR reads with MiXCR, one entry per CDR3 protein. The table has more than 450,000 distinct CDR3 sequences, less than 8% seen once. This TCR came from a man aged 45 to 70 who received an inactivated influenza vaccine. V usage is TRBV29-1 and J usage is TRBJ1-2; D ambiguous. The material was PBMCs from blood, obtained around 2 years after vaccination. The CDR3 nucleotides are TGCAGCGTTGATGGGGTCGGAGCTAACTATGGCTACACCTTC. Translation: CSVDGVGANYGYTF. The variable domain in full, with the rest retrieved from reference TRBV29-1 and TRBJ1-2, is SAVISQKPSRDICQRGTSLTIQCQVDSQVTMMFWYRQQPGQSLTLIATANQGSEATYESGFVIDKFPISRPNLTFSTLTVSNMSPEDSSIYLCSVDGVGANYGYTFGSGTRLTVV.